This TCR beta chain is from a study of T cells in Graves' hyperthyroidism and ophthalmopathy (dated by TCRdb to between 2017 and 2020). Study-wide context: Peripheral blood samples were taken at initial diagnosis, before any treatment was given. TCR V-J signatures able to tell the groups apart were searched for in a discovery cohort of approximately 95 patients, of whom 43 had Graves' ophthalmopathy and more than 55 had stable Graves' hyperthyroidism. Prospective prediction of ophthalmopathy was tested in an independent validation cohort consisting of 18 hyperthyroidism patients and 17 patients who later progressed to ophthalmopathy. The 100 discovery patients were divided at random into training and test sets in a 7:3 ratio. In six Graves' hyperthyroidism patients, the study also compared T-cell repertoires from thyroid tissue with T-cell repertoires from blood. Following sampling, methimazole starting at 30 mg daily was given to hyperthyroidism patients, and high-dose intravenous methylprednisolone was given to ophthalmopathy patients. According to the paper, TCR Vbeta CDR3 sequencing was carried out on about 140 peripheral blood samples, which came from under 50 ophthalmopathy, around 75 hyperthyroidism and roughly 17 progressor patients. Broad study findings and their caveats: Sample size was not statistically predetermined, and investigators were not blinded to group allocation. A 13 V-J signature model separated ophthalmopathy from stable hyperthyroidism, with 87.88% sensitivity and 81.08% specificity in cross-validation and 80%/75% in testing. In validation, the model predicted progression to ophthalmopathy a median of 6.5 months before onset, with 70% to 71% sensitivity and more than 72% specificity. Blood samples also contained most of the expanded thyroid clonotypes (frequency above 0.001), which suggests that blood repertoires may reflect thyroid immune responses.

Note on this clonotype: Its cognate antigen has yet to be identified. Base-call qualities are not available, and no considerably larger clone is one nucleotide away.

Stable Graves' hyperthyroidism was defined as the absence of progression to ophthalmopathy over 18 months of follow-up. Hyperthyroidism patients were aged 18 to 65 years and newly diagnosed, with disease duration of less than 2 months. The study excluded patients with uncontrolled infections, other autoimmune diseases, pregnancy or lactation. Diagnoses relied on clinical symptoms, serum thyroxine and TRAb, thyroid ultrasound and orbital computed tomography. PBMCs were separated from about 10 ml of fresh peripheral blood using Ficoll-Paque density gradient centrifugation. Total RNA was extracted using Trizol reagent, and RNA quality was assessed on an Agilent 2100 Bioanalyzer. TCR beta CDR3 regions were amplified from RNA transcripts. A first-round RT-PCR of the TCR CDR3 used the HTBI primer set with the Qiagen OneStep RT-PCR kit. Libraries were constructed in a second round of multiplex PCR, after which size selection and purification were carried out. The libraries were sequenced on an Illumina HiSeq2000 using paired-end 100 bp reads. The original pipeline was this. Raw data were processed with SOAPnuke, discarding reads with adapters, uncalled bases, mean Phred below 15, or no exact constant-primer or identifier match. COPE v1.2.5 was used to merge the high-quality paired reads, and each unique nucleotide sequence was defined as a clonotype. Clonotypes were aligned to IMGT TRBV, TRBD and TRBJ reference segments using MiTCR v1.1. Only V-J combinations with frequency above 0.0001, covering about 99% of repertoires, were analysed. A TCS score was defined as the ratio of F50 (clonal expansion) to E x V (chaos), with BLOSUM62-based TCRdist applied between CDR3 peptides within each V-J. Welch's t-statistics and random forest reduced roughly 530 V-J features to fewer than 15, which were used in a naive Bayes classifier (R e1071). The similarity between thyroid and blood repertoires was quantified using the Morisita-Horn index. Clones were called with MiXCR by TCRdb after fastp trimmed the public reads at Q25, and only in-frame beta chains were retained. CDR3 protein duplicates are merged, each entry listing the most common genes and DNA. TCRdb, not the original authors, processed these V and J calls. For this sample the table gives 750,000 to 900,000 distinct CDR3 sequences, of which 38% were detected only once. The top ten clonotypes cover 7% to 10% of the sample.

The sample was blood. The sequence derives from a man between 18 and 35 years old with Graves' hyperthyroidism.

The CDR3 sequence is CASSAMTAPGAEAFF. The bases are TGTGCCAGCAGCGCCATGACAGCCCCCGGGGCTGAAGCTTTCTTT. The V and J genes are TRBV13 and TRBJ1-1; matching of 5 bases hints at TRBD1 as the D gene. Sequences PRHDT (CDR1) and FYEKMQ (CDR2) are obtained from the germline V gene (reference sequence). Spanning cysteine to phenylalanine, the CDR3 consists of 15 amino acids. Only the CDR3 portion is preserved as DNA: 45 bases, with reading frame beginning at the first base. V loses 5 bases of germline sequence and J loses 6 bases, and the interval between the two ends is 19 bases.